Listed below are T cell receptor beta chains from one sample, sequenced in a study of shared clonotypes between healthy human individuals. TCRdb's copy holds only in-frame clones and misses some; the assay was immunoSEQ multiplex PCR. In the table there are a few hundred thousand clones, roughly four fifths of which are singletons. The sequencing sample was made of PBMCs. The receptors shown here come from a woman aged 40 to 49 in good health. Some clones in this sample may be carry-over from other donors' samples. CDR3s leave out the opening cysteine and the closing phenylalanine or tryptophan.

V gene: TRBV25-1; J gene: TRBJ2-4; CDR3 protein: ASLSSGQNIQY
V gene: TRBV11-2; J gene: TRBJ2-5; CDR3 protein: ASSLWAGDSVETQY
V gene: TRBV28; J gene: TRBJ1-3; CDR3 protein: ASRASGNTIY
V gene: TRBV28; J gene: TRBJ1-5; CDR3 protein: ASSLRDGNQPQH
V gene: TRBV15; J gene: TRBJ1-4; CDR3 protein: ATSRDRNEKLF
V gene: TRBV5-1; J gene: TRBJ1-2; CDR3 protein: ASSFGTGTNYGYT
V gene: TRBV7-9; J gene: TRBJ2-3; CDR3 protein: ASSRTSGKDTQY
V gene: TRBV28; J gene: TRBJ2-7; CDR3 protein: ASTRTAGRGQY
V gene: TRBV6-1; J gene: TRBJ2-5; CDR3 protein: ASSEGLAGGGMETQY
V gene: TRBV2; J gene: TRBJ1-1; CDR3 protein: ASRTANTEAF
V gene: TRBV7-6; J gene: TRBJ2-1; CDR3 protein: ASSLIGDYNEQF
V gene: TRBV28; J gene: TRBJ2-1; CDR3 protein: ASSLPPPLVNEQF
V gene: TRBV9; J gene: TRBJ1-4; CDR3 protein: ASSVLGTNEKLF
V gene: TRBV15; J gene: TRBJ2-3; CDR3 protein: ATTPGMASTDTQY
V gene: TRBV18; J gene: TRBJ1-2; CDR3 protein: ASSPNGRQNYGYT
V gene: TRBV10-3; J gene: TRBJ2-7; CDR3 protein: AIRASGGEQY
V gene: TRBV5-8; J gene: TRBJ2-6; CDR3 protein: ASSIDRAGAGANVLT
V gene: TRBV11-3; J gene: TRBJ2-7; CDR3 protein: ASSFDRDHEQY
V gene: TRBV6-1; J gene: TRBJ2-5; CDR3 protein: ASSELNIQETQY
V gene: TRBV15; J gene: TRBJ1-1; CDR3 protein: ATSRAGGGTSAF
V gene: TRBV29-1; J gene: TRBJ2-1; CDR3 protein: SVEAGGTSGYNEQF
V gene: TRBV2; J gene: TRBJ2-6; CDR3 protein: VTNTGSSGANVLT
V gene: TRBV7-2; J gene: TRBJ1-1; CDR3 protein: ASSSTGTGRTEAF
V gene: TRBV11-2; J gene: TRBJ2-1; CDR3 protein: ASSLLQEGAGWF
V gene: TRBV4-1; J gene: TRBJ2-3; CDR3 protein: ASSQDYGSTDTQY